Below, 28 T cell receptor beta chains from the same sample are listed, as sequenced in a study of monozygotic twins with inflammatory bowel disease. TCRdb reanalyzed the 5' RACE reads and collapses them to one entry per CDR3 protein, without DNA. The listing contains more than 350,000 distinct CDR3 sequences. The sequencing input was blood. The receptors derive from a human donor with ulcerative colitis or Crohn's disease, or a healthy co-twin of an affected twin (not recorded which).

This sequence joins TRBV6-1 and TRBJ1-5; lacking DNA, the TRBD1 call made by TCRdb goes unchecked. The CDR3 loop spans 15 amino acids. CDR1 and CDR2 (germline): MNHNS, SASEGT. The CDR3 loop is CASSPRQGPNQPQHF.

The rearrangement links TRBV28 to TRBJ2-1; without DNA, the TCRdb call of TRBD1 cannot be checked. CDR1 and CDR2 (germline): MDHEN, SYDVKM. The CDR3 is 11 residues long. CDR3 protein: CASSPLREQFF.

The genes are TRBV5-1 and TRBJ1-3; TCRdb's assignment of TRBD1 cannot be checked, as there is no DNA. Germline V gene data show CDR1 as SGHRS and CDR2 as YFSETQ. This CDR3 region has 16 residues. The CDR3 here is CASSQLRDPSFGTIYF.

The gene calls are TRBV7-6 and TRBJ2-1; TCRdb reports TRBD1, a call that lacks DNA to check it against. Germline V gene data show CDR1 as SGHVS and CDR2 as FNYEAQ. The CDR3 is 14 amino acids. The CDR3 here is CASSLGGKEWEQFF.

V is TRBV6-1 and J is TRBJ1-6; TCRdb outputs TRBD1, but without DNA this stays unchecked. This CDR3 has 16 residues. Germline values: CDR1 MNHNS, CDR2 SASEGT. CDR3 protein: CASRPLQGLRDSPLHF.

V is TRBV7-2 and J is TRBJ1-1; the D call from TCRdb, TRBD1, cannot be confirmed without DNA. Germline CDR1 and CDR2: SGHTA and FQGNSA. The CDR3 is 14 residues long. The CDR3 sequence: CASSPSARTQEAFF.

V and J are TRBV6-5 and TRBJ1-3; TCRdb names TRBD1, which stays unverified in the absence of DNA. CDR1 is MNHEY, CDR2 SVGAGI, per germline. The CDR3 runs to 17 residues. CDR3 region: CASSYLQGTTSGNTIYF.

The chain has TRBV4-2 and TRBJ1-1; the TRBD1 assignment by TCRdb is unverifiable without DNA. The CDR3 contains 18 residues. The germline gives CDR1 LGHNA, CDR2 YNFKEQ. The CDR3 loop is CASSQEGVTGFGNTEAFF.

V gene TRBV2 combines with J gene TRBJ2-2; TCRdb names TRBD2, which stays unverified in the absence of DNA. Germline V gene lookup returns CDR1 SNHLY and CDR2 FYNNEI. The CDR3 extends over 16 amino acids. Here the CDR3 reads CASGSRGTSGPGELFF.

The rearrangement joins TRBV2 to TRBJ2-3. Germline loops: CDR1 SNHLY, CDR2 FYNNEI. CDR3 length equals 15 residues. CDR3 in amino acids: CASNENGVGTDTQYF.

The chain's CDR3 is CASSLELGNTEAFF. This chain links TRBV5-1 with TRBJ1-1. The CDR3 is 14 residues long. CDR1 is SGHRS and CDR2 is YFSETQ in the germline V gene.

This chain links TRBV3-1 with TRBJ1-2; TCRdb's D call of TRBD1 is untestable without DNA. Per germline, CDR1 LGHDT and CDR2 YNNKEL (reference sequence). This CDR3 is 12 amino acids long. CDR3: CASSSPETGYTF. Variable domain in full (rest from reference TRBV3-1 and TRBJ1-2): DTAVSQTPKYLVTQMGNDKSIKCEQNLGHDTMYWYKQDSKKFLKIMFSYNNKELIINETVPNRFSPKSPDKAHLNLHINSLELGDSAVYFCASSSPETGYTFGSGTRLTVV.

The chain couples TRBV19 to TRBJ1-1. The CDR3 is 14 residues long. CDR1 is LNHDA, CDR2 SQIVND, per germline (reference sequence). The CDR3 protein is CASSPPHQRTEAFF.

J is TRBJ1-6 and V is TRBV12-3 or TRBV12-4; TCRdb selects TRBD1, and the lack of DNA leaves this call unchecked. The CDR3 consists of 14 residues. CDR3 sequence reads: CASSLDSGGSPLHF.

V usage is TRBV5-4 and J usage is TRBJ2-2; TCRdb designates TRBD1, a call that cannot be tested without DNA. In germline, CDR1 is SGHNT, CDR2 YYREEE (reference sequence). There are 15 residues in the CDR3. The CDR3 sequence is CASSLPPWNTGELFF.

This CDR3 is CASSLAAAGGSSYNEQFF. This chain uses TRBV7-2 with TRBJ2-1. Germline V gives CDR1 SGHTA, CDR2 FQGNSA. CDR3 length: 18 amino acids.

The chain links TRBV5-1 to TRBJ2-6. CDR3 length equals 14 residues. Looked up from germline, CDR1 is SGHRS and CDR2 is YFSETQ. The CDR3 is CASSLGSGANVLTF.

J is TRBJ1-1 and V is TRBV6-6. The CDR3 totals 13 residues. Germline V CDR1 and CDR2: MNHNY, SVGAGI (reference sequence). The CDR3 is CASSLKRGTEAFF.

The chain carries TRBV5-1 and TRBJ2-5. The germline V gene encodes CDR1 SGHRS and CDR2 YFSETQ. The CDR3 totals 13 residues. The CDR3 protein is CASSPSQRALEYF.

The genes are TRBV7-8 and TRBJ1-4; lacking DNA, the TRBD1 call made by TCRdb goes unchecked. The CDR3 loop spans 13 amino acids. Germline loops: CDR1 SGHVS, CDR2 FQNEAQ. The CDR3 loop reads CASSPDRGEKLFF. The variable domain in full, with the rest retrieved from reference TRBV7-8 and TRBJ1-4, is GAGVSQSPRYKVAKRGQDVALRCDPISGHVSLFWYQQALGQGPEFLTYFQNEAQLDKSGLPSDRFFAERPEGSVSTLKIQRTQQEDSAVYLCASSPDRGEKLFFGSGTQLSVL.

The chain combines TRBV2 with TRBJ2-3; TCRdb indicates TRBD2, and absent DNA this call remains unverified. The CDR3 length is 15 residues. Germline V lookup: CDR1 SNHLY, CDR2 FYNNEI. This chain's CDR3 is CASSDEGLSTDTQYF. Variable domain in full (rest from reference TRBV2 and TRBJ2-3): EPEVTQTPSHQVTQMGQEVILRCVPISNHLYFYWYRQILGQKVEFLVSFYNNEISEKSEIFDDQFSVERPDGSNFTLKIRSTKLEDSAMYFCASSDEGLSTDTQYFGPGTRLTVL.

The J gene is TRBJ2-5, the V gene TRBV2; TCRdb's D gene call, TRBD1, goes unchecked for lack of DNA. The CDR3 runs 13 residues. Germline CDR1 reads SNHLY; CDR2 reads FYNNEI. CDR3 loop: CASGGDSRETQYF. Using reference TRBV2 and TRBJ2-5 for the parts outside the CDR3, the full variable domain is EPEVTQTPSHQVTQMGQEVILRCVPISNHLYFYWYRQILGQKVEFLVSFYNNEISEKSEIFDDQFSVERPDGSNFTLKIRSTKLEDSAMYFCASGGDSRETQYFGPGTRLLVL.

V is TRBV7-9 and J is TRBJ2-5; TCRdb calls TRBD1, which cannot be checked without DNA. The CDR3 covers 14 residues. Germline V gene sequence: CDR1 SEHNR, CDR2 FQNEAQ (reference sequence). The CDR3 is CASSFLGTPETQYF. The full variable domain, its missing parts supplied by reference TRBV7-9 and TRBJ2-5, is DTGVSQNPRHKITKRGQNVTFRCDPISEHNRLYWYRQTLGQGPEFLTYFQNEAQLEKSRLLSDRFSAERPKGSFSTLEIQRTEQGDSAMYLCASSFLGTPETQYFGPGTRLLVL.

The gene calls are TRBV18 and TRBJ2-1; TCRdb proposes TRBD2, but this gene call is untestable without DNA. This CDR3 is 14 amino acids long. Germline V gene sequence: CDR1 KGHSH, CDR2 LQKENI. CDR3 residues: CASSPLEFSGEQFF.

The chain recombines TRBV7-2 with TRBJ1-5; checking the TCRdb D call of TRBD1 is not possible without DNA. Germline V CDR1 and CDR2: SGHTA, FQGNSA. The CDR3 consists of 15 residues. CDR3 residues: CASSAGLGVNQPQHF.

The V and J genes are TRBV12-3 or TRBV12-4 and TRBJ2-2. The CDR3 runs to 11 residues. The CDR3 region is CASGWSGELFF.

The chain couples TRBV11-2 to TRBJ1-5; TCRdb names TRBD1, which stays unverified in the absence of DNA. Per the germline V gene, CDR1 is SGHAT and CDR2 is FQNNGV. This CDR3 is 15 amino acids long. Here the CDR3 reads CASSSGANSNQPQHF.

This chain links TRBV7-2 with TRBJ2-1; TCRdb gives TRBD1 as the D gene, but with no DNA this cannot be confirmed. The CDR3 is made up of 15 amino acids. Germline lookup yields CDR1 SGHTA and CDR2 FQGNSA. CDR3 in amino acids: CASSDLGQGYNEQFF.